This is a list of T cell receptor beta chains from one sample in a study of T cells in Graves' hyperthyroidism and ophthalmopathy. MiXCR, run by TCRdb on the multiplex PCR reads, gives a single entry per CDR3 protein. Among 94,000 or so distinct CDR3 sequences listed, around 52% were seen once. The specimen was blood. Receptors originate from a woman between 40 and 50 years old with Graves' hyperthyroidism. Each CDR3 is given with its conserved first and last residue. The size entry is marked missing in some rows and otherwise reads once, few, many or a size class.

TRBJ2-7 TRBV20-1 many CSARTLLGSSYEQYF
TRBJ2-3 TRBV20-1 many CSAVAGGRADTQYF
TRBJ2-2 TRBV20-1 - CSARDRGRMNTEELFF
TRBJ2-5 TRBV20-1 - CSARTGRQYQETQYF
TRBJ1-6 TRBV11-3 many CASSLGRLRAKNSPLHF
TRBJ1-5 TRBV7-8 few CASSMTAGGRQGQPQHF
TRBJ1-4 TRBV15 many CATSRNRGWRGKLFF
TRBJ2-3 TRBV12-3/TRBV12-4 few CASSPPWQGAYTDTQYF
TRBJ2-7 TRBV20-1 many CSAPPGQGYEQYF
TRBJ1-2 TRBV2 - CASSEGSVGYTF
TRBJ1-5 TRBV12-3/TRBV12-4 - CASSRTGGDQPQHF
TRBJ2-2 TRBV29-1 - CSGRTGELFF
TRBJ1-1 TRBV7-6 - CASSFGRNTEAFF
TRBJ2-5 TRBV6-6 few CASRGGAVATQYF
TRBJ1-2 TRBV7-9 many CASSHPGQGWFGGYTF
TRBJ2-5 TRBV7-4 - CASSLPGEDQETQYF
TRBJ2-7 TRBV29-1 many CSVGQGAYEQYF
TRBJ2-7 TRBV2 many CASGRDSSYEQYF
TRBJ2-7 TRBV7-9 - CASSGQGGESYEQYF
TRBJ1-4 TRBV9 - CASSPSGNEKLFF
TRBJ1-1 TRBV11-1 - CASSSVGRPSTEAFF
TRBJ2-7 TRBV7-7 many CASSLAGAGSEQYF